The entry below describes one T cell receptor (beta chain). Its specificity is unknown. Germline-derived CDR1 and CDR2 are SGHTA and FQGNSA. This CDR3 contains 14 residues. Trimming took 5 bases from V and 6 from J; bases not matched to a gene: 5. This sample is drawn from a study of T cell responses to AZD1222 COVID-19 vaccine. General study findings and limits: The study sampled repertoires only after the peak T cell response. Baseline serostatus was positive in only a handful of AZD1222 recipients.

Profiled with immunoSEQ multiplex PCR; TCRdb holds only in-frame clones, not every one. This sample yields some 140,000 clones, of which 75% to 95% are seen a single time; approximately 2.8% belongs to the top ten. This specimen was peripheral blood, taken on day 0 of AZD1222 vaccination. The source of this sequence is an adult in good health. The chain combines TRBV7-2 with TRBJ1-4; 8 positions match TRBD1. The CDR3 loop reads CASSPDRVDEKLFF. CDR3 DNA: TGTGCCAGCAGCCCGGACAGGGTCGATGAAAAACTGTTTTTT. Using reference TRBV7-2 and TRBJ1-4 for the parts outside the CDR3, the full variable domain is GAGVSQSPSNKVTEKGKDVELRCDPISGHTALYWYRQSLGQGLEFLIYFQGNSAPDKSGLPSDRFSAERTGGSVSTLTIQRTQQEDSAVYLCASSPDRVDEKLFFGSGTQLSVL.